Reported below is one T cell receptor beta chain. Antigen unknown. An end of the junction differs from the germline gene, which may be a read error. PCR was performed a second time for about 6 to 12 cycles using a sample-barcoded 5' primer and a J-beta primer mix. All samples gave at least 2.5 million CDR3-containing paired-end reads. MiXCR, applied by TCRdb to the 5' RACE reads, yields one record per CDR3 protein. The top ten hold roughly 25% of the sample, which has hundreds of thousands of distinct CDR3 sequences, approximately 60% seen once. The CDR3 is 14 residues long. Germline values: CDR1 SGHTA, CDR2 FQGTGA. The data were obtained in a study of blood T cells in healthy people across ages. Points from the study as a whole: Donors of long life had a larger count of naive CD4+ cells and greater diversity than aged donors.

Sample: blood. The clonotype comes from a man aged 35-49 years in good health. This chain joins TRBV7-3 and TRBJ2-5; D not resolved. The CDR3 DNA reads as TGTGCCGGCAGCCCAACACCGAAGGGTGAGACCCAGTACTTC. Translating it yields CAGSPTPKGETQYF.